The entry below gives a single T cell receptor (beta chain) sequence along with its context. Its antigen is not identified. The CDR3 covers 14 residues. Germline V lookup: CDR1 SGHRS, CDR2 YFSETQ. Trimming stripped 4 bases from V and 0 bases from J, with 10 bases between. This sample was included in a study of beta chain features in type 1 diabetes. Staining for CD45RO/CCR7/CD25/CD127/CD95/CD27 allowed sorting of CD4+ naive, central memory, regulatory and stem cell-like memory cells. As every portion of the isolated RNA was reverse transcribed, the sequencing read expressed TCRB transcripts. This table comes from immunoSEQ multiplex PCR, and its TCRdb copy is limited to in-frame clones, with some not included. The table has about 640,000 clones, around 12% seen once. Study-wide findings and caveats: All four CD4+ subsets from Type 1 diabetes patients carried moderately but significantly shorter TCRB CDR3s.

The sequence derives from a man younger than 45 with type 1 diabetes. The chain uses TRBV5-1 and TRBJ1-1, with D possibly matching TRBD1 (5 bases). Sequenced input: naive CD4+ T cells from blood. The CDR3 sequence is CASSVQEMNTEAFF. CDR3 bases: TGCGCCAGCAGCGTACAGGAGATGAACACTGAAGCTTTCTTT.